The 18 T cell receptor beta chains in this list originate from one sample, sequenced in a study of response to subunit inactivated influenza vaccine. MiXCR, run by TCRdb on the RT-PCR reads, gives a single entry per CDR3 protein. This table has more than 200,000 distinct CDR3 sequences, more than 10% appearing once. Source: non-naive T cells sorted from PBMCs, taken less than 15 days before vaccination. These receptors originate from a man between 50 and 59 years old who received an inactivated influenza vaccine.

This clonotype has a handful of counts. The chain carries TRBV6-1 and TRBJ2-7; D gene uncertain. The CDR3 sequence is 13 residues long. Germline V gene data show CDR1 as MNHNS and CDR2 as SASEGT. V gave up 6 bases and J gave up 6 bases, with 15 bases separating them. This chain's CDR3 is CASSPGFLGEQYF. Here the CDR3 DNA reads TGTGCCAGCAGCCCTGGGTTCTTAGGCGAGCAGTACTTC.

This clonotype was counted at least ten times. The rearrangement links TRBV6-5 to TRBJ2-2; D gene uncertain. Trimming shortened V by 0 bases and J by 4 bases, and 15 bases separated the two germline ends. Per the germline V gene, CDR1 is MNHEY and CDR2 is SVGAGI. The CDR3 has 17 amino acids. This CDR3 reads CASSYSMAEPGTGELFF. The CDR3 DNA follows: TGTGCCAGCAGTTACTCGATGGCAGAACCTGGCACCGGGGAGCTGTTTTTT.

This clonotype was detected a few times. This chain uses TRBV29-1 with TRBJ2-7; possible D gene TRBD2, 6 bases. Trimming pared 7 bases from V and 2 bases from J, leaving 21 bases between. This CDR3 contains 15 residues. Germline CDR1 SQVTM, CDR2 ANQGSEA. The CDR3 nucleotides read TGCAGCGCTGCGGGCAGCGGGCGCGGGACCTACGAGCAGTACTTC. Translating it yields CSAAGSGRGTYEQYF.

This clonotype appeared a few times. The rearrangement joins TRBV19 to TRBJ1-1, with D hard to call. Looked up from germline, CDR1 is LNHDA and CDR2 is SQIVND (reference sequence). The CDR3 is 13 residues long. The germline V and J ends were trimmed by 3 bases and 4 bases, with 9 bases remaining between them. The CDR3 nucleotides read TGTGCCAGTAGTATTGCCAGAGCCACTGAAGCTTTCTTT. Its translation: CASSIARATEAFF.

This clonotype is categorized as medium-sized. V usage is TRBV4-2 and J usage is TRBJ2-5, with 7 nucleotides matching TRBD1. This CDR3 spans 15 amino acids. The J segment lost 2 bases and the V segment lost 0 bases, leaving 3 bases of the junction unmatched. CDR1 is LGHNA and CDR2 is YNFKEQ in the germline V gene. The CDR3 here is CASSQEGTDQETQYF. In nucleotides, the CDR3 is TGTGCCAGCAGCCAAGAGGGGACAGATCAAGAGACCCAGTACTTC.

The rearrangement joins TRBV28 to TRBJ2-5, with TRBD2 matching 10 bases. The V gene end was trimmed by 3 bases and the J gene end by 3 bases; junction bases not matched to a gene: 7. The CDR3 is 16 amino acids. Germline CDR1 MDHEN, CDR2 SYDVKM. The CDR3 sequence: CASSFIGTSEKETQYF. The CDR3 nucleotides read TGTGCCAGCAGTTTTATCGGGACTAGCGAGAAAGAGACCCAGTACTTC.

This clonotype was observed at least ten times. This chain uses TRBV9 with TRBJ2-2; a weak D match, TRBD2 (6 bases). CDR1 is SGDLS and CDR2 is YYNGEE in the germline V gene. The CDR3 runs 14 residues. Trimming took 2 bases from V and 4 from J, leaving 9 bases between them. CDR3 sequence: CASSVRGGTGELFF. The CDR3 region has the DNA TGTGCCAGCAGCGTCCGGGGAGGCACCGGGGAGCTGTTTTTT.

This clonotype was counted a few times. The DNA for the CDR3 is TGTGCCAGCAGACCTAGCGGGGCCTACGAGCAGTACTTC. This encodes CASRPSGAYEQYF. The J gene is TRBJ2-7, the V gene TRBV6-2 or TRBV6-3; TRBD2 aligns across 9 bases. Trimming at V came to 6 bases and at J to 2 bases, leaving 2 bases not matched to a gene. This CDR3 has 13 amino acids. Germline values: CDR1 MNHEY, CDR2 SVGEGT.

There are many counts of this clonotype. The J gene is TRBJ2-5, the V gene TRBV7-2; the D is unclear. The ends were cut back, 1 base at V and 5 bases at J, with 11 bases in the middle. Per the germline V gene, CDR1 is SGHTA and CDR2 is FQGNSA. The length of the CDR3 is 14 residues. In DNA, the CDR3 is TGTGCCAGCAGCTTAGGGCCACCCCGGGAGACCCAGTACTTC. Translation gives CASSLGPPRETQYF.

This clonotype appeared many times. The V and J genes are TRBV5-1 and TRBJ2-7, with 10 bases lining up with TRBD1. The germline gives CDR1 SGHRS, CDR2 YFSETQ. V was clipped by 6 bases and J by 4 bases; unmatched bases: 4. CDR3 size: 13 residues. CDR3 nucleotide sequence: TGCGCCAGCACACCGGGACAGGGGTACGAGCAGTACTTC. Its translation is CASTPGQGYEQYF. The entire variable domain, with the rest obtained from reference TRBV5-1 and TRBJ2-7, is as follows: KAGVTQTPRYLIKTRGQQVTLSCSPISGHRSVSWYQQTPGQGLQFLFEYFSETQRNKGNFPGRFSGRQFSNSRSEMNVSTLELGDSALYLCASTPGQGYEQYFGPGTRLTVT.

This clonotype has only a few counts. The CDR3 is CASSQARHFQETQYF. The CDR3 nucleotides read TGCGCCAGCAGCCAAGCTCGGCATTTCCAAGAGACCCAGTACTTC. This chain connects TRBV4-3 to TRBJ2-5; D gene unclear. In germline, CDR1 is LGHNA, CDR2 YSLEER. Trimming took off 1 base at V and 1 base at J, with 10 bases between the two ends. This CDR3 is 15 amino acids long.

This clonotype was picked up a small number of times. The J gene is TRBJ2-5, the V gene TRBV6-1, with a possible D match to TRBD1 (5 bases). The CDR3 has 10 residues. From germline, CDR1 is MNHNS and CDR2 SASEGT. Deletions cut 7 bases from V and 5 bases from J, with 5 bases between. CDR3 region: CASKGETQYF. CDR3 DNA: TGTGCCAGCAAGGGGGAGACCCAGTACTTC.

Only a few counts were recorded for this clonotype. V is TRBV28 and J is TRBJ2-2, with D possibly being TRBD1 (6 bases). The V gene's germline CDR1 is MDHEN and CDR2 SYDVKM. V lost 4 bases and J lost 4, with 16 bases in between. This CDR3 spans 16 amino acids. CDR3 bases: TGTGCCAGCAGTTGGGGGCGCTGGGAAGTCACCGGGGAGCTGTTTTTT. This gives the protein CASSWGRWEVTGELFF.

V gene TRBV20-1 combines with J gene TRBJ2-7, with 8 positions matching TRBD1. CDR3 length: 14 amino acids. Trimming took 1 base from V and 5 from J; bases not matched to a gene: 7. The germline V gene has CDR1 DFQATT and CDR2 SNEGSKA (reference sequence). The CDR3 loop is CSARADRVRDEQYF. DNA of the CDR3: TGCAGTGCTAGAGCGGACAGGGTTAGGGACGAGCAGTACTTC.

The chain employs TRBV10-1 and TRBJ1-1; the D is unclear. Germline values: CDR1 WNHNN, CDR2 SYGVQD (reference sequence). Trimming removed 4 bases at V and 0 bases at J, with 6 bases between. The CDR3 sequence is 13 residues long. The CDR3 nucleotides are TGCGCCAGCAGTGGGACCATGAACACTGAAGCTTTCTTT. Amino acid sequence: CASSGTMNTEAFF.

Many counts were recorded for this clonotype. The chain uses TRBV7-2 and TRBJ2-1, with no clear D. Trimming pared 3 bases from V and 7 bases from J, leaving 4 bases between. The length of the CDR3 is 11 residues. Germline V gene lookup returns CDR1 SGHTA and CDR2 FQGNSA. The CDR3 DNA reads TGTGCCAGCAGCTTTTTAAATGAGCAGTTCTTC. Amino acid sequence: CASSFLNEQFF.

Comment on this clonotype: A single base separates this from a much larger clone, so it may be a read error. In nucleotides, the CDR3 is TGTGCCAGCAGCCAAGTGGGACTAGAGAGCTTTGAGCAGTTCTTC. Amino acids: CASSQVGLESFEQFF. The chain recombines TRBV14 with TRBJ2-1; 8 positions agree with TRBD2. V gave up 1 base and J gave up 9 bases; unmatched junction bases: 8. CDR1 is SGHDN and CDR2 is FVKESK in the germline V gene. The CDR3 consists of 15 residues. The entire variable domain, with the rest obtained from reference TRBV14 and TRBJ2-1, is as follows: EAGVTQFPSHSVIEKGQTVTLRCDPISGHDNLYWYRRVMGKEIKFLLHFVKESKQDESGMPNNRFLAERTGGTYSTLKVQPAELEDSGVYFCASSQVGLESFEQFFGPGTRLTVL.

The CDR3 DNA sequence: TGTGCCAGCAGCGCCCAGGGACAGAACACTGAAGCTTTCTTT. This codes for CASSAQGQNTEAFF. This chain uses TRBV9 with TRBJ1-1; a weak D match, TRBD1 (6 bases). V was clipped by 3 bases and J by 1 base, with 10 bases between them. The CDR3 runs 14 residues. In germline, CDR1 is SGDLS, CDR2 YYNGEE.